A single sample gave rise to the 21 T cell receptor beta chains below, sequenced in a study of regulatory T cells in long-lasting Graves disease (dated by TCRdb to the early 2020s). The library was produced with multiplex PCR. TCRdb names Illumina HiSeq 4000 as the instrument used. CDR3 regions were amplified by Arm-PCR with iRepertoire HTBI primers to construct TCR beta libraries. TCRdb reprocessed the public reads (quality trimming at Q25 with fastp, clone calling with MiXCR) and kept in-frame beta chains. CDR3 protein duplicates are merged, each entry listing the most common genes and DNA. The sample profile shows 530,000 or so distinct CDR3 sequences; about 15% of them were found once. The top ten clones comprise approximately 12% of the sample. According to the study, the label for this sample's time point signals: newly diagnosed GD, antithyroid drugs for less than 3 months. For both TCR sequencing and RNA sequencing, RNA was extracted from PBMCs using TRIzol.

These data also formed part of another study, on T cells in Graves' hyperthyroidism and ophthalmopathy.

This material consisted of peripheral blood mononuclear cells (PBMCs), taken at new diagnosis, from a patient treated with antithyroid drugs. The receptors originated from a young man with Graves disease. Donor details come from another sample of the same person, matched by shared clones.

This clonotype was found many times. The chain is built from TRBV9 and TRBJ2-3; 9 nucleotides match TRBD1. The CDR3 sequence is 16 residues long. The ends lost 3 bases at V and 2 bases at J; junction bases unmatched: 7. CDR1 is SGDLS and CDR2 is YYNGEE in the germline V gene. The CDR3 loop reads CASSGDRGGTTDTQYF. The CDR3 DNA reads TGTGCCAGCAGCGGCGACAGGGGGGGAACCACAGATACGCAGTATTTT.

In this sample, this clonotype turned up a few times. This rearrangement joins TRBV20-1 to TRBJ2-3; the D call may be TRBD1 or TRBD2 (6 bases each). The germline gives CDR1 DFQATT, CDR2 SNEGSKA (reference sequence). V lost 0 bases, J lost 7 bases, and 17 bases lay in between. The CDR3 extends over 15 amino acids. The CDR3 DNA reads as TGCAGTGCTAGAGATCGGGGGCCGACCCCACATACGCAGTATTTT. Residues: CSARDRGPTPHTQYF.

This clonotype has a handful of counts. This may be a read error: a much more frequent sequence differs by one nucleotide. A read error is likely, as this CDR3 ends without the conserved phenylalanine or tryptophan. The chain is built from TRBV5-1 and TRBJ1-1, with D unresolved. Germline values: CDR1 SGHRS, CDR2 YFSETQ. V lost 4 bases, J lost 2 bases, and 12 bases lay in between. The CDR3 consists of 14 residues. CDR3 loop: CASSRGYDNTEAFV. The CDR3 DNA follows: TGCGCCAGCAGCCGTGGGTATGATAACACTGAAGCTTTCGTT.

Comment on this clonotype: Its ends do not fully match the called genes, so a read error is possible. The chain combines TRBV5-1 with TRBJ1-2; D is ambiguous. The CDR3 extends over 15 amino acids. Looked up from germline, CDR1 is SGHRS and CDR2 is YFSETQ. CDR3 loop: CASSSRQHSNYGYTF. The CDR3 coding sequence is TGTGCCAGCAGCAGCCGGCAACATTCTAACTATGGCTACACCTTC.

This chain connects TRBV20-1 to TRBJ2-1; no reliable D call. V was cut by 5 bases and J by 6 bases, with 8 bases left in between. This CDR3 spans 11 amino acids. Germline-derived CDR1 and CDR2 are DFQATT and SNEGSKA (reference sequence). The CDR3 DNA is TGCAGTGCTCTCCCCATCAATGAGCAGTTCTTC. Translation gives CSALPINEQFF.

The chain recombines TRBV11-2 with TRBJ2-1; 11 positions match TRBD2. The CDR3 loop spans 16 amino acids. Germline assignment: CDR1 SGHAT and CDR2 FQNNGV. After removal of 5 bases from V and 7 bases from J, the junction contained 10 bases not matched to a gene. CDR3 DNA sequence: TGTGCCAGCAGCCGTCCGGGACTAGCGGCCAAAAATGAGCAGTTCTTC. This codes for CASSRPGLAAKNEQFF.

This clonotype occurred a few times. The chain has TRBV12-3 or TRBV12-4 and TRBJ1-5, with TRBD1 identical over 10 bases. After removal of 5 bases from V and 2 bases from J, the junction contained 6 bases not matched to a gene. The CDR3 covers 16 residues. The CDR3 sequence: CASSPGTGVGNQPQHF. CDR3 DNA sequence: TGTGCCAGCAGTCCCGGGACAGGGGTTGGCAATCAGCCCCAGCATTTT.

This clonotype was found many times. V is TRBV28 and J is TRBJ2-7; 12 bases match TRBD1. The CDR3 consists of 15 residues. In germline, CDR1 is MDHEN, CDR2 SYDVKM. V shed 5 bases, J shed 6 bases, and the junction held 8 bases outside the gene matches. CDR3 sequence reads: CASSTPGQGAGEQYF. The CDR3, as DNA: TGTGCCAGCAGTACGCCGGGACAGGGGGCTGGCGAGCAGTACTTC.

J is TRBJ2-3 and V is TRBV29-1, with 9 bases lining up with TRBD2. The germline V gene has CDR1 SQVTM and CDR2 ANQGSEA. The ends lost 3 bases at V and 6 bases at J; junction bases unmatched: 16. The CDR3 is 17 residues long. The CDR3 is CSVDPAGLAGLPDTQYF. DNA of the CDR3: TGCAGCGTTGACCCCGCCGGGCTAGCGGGACTACCCGATACGCAGTATTTT.

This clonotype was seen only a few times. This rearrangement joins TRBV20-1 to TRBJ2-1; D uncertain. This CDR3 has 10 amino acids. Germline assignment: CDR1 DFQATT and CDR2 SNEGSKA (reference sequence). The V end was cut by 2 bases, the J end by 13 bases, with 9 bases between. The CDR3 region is CSARYRRQFF. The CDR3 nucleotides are TGCAGTGCTAGATATCGACGCCAGTTCTTC.

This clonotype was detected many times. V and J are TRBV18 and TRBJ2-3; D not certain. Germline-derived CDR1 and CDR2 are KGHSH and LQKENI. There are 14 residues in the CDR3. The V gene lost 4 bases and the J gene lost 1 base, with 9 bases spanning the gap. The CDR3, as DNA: TGTGCCAGCTCACAGGGTCCGCGCACAGATACGCAGTATTTT. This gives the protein CASSQGPRTDTQYF.

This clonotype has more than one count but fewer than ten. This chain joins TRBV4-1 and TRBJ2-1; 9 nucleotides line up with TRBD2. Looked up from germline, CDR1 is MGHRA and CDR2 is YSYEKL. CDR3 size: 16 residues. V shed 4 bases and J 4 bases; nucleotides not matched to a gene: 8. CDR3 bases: TGCGCCAGCAGCCCTCTAGCGGGACTAATATACAATGAGCAGTTCTTC. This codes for CASSPLAGLIYNEQFF.

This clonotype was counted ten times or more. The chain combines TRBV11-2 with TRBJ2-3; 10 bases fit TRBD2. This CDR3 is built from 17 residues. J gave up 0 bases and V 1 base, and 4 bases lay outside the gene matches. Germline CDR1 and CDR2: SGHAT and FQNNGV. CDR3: CASSLVLAGGSTDTQYF. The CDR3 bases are TGTGCCAGCAGCTTAGTATTAGCGGGAGGCAGCACAGATACGCAGTATTTT.

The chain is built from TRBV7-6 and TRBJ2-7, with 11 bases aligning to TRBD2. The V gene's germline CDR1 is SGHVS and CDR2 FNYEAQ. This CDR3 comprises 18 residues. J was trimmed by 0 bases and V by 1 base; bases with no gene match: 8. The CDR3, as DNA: TGTGCCAGCAGCTTAGGGTGGGGACTAGCGGAAAGCTCCTACGAGCAGTACTTC. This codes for CASSLGWGLAESSYEQYF.

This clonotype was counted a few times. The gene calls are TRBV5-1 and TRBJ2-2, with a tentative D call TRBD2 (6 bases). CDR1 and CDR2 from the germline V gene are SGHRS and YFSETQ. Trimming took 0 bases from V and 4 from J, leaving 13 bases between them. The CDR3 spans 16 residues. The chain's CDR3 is CASSLANGRVTGELFF. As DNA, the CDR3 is TGCGCCAGCAGCTTGGCCAACGGGAGAGTCACCGGGGAGCTGTTTTTT.

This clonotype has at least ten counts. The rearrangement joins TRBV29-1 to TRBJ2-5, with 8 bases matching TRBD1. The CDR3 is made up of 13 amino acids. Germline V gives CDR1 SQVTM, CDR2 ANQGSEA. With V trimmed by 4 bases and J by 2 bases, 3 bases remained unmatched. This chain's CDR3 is CSVAGTGQETQYF. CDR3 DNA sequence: TGCAGCGTTGCCGGGACAGGACAAGAGACCCAGTACTTC.

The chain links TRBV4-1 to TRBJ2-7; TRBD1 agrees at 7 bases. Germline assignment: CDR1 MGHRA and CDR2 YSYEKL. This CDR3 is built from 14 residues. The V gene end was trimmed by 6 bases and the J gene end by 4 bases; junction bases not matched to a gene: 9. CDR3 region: CASSQRDSFYEQYF. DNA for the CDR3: TGCGCCAGCAGTCAACGGGACAGCTTTTACGAGCAGTACTTC.

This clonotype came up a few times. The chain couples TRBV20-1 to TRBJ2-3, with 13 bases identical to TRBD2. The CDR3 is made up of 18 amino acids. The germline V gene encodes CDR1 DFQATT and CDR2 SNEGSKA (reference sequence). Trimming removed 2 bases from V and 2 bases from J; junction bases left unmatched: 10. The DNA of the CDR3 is TGCAGTGCTAGACCCCCGAGGGGACTAGCGGGGTTCACAGATACGCAGTATTTT. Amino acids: CSARPPRGLAGFTDTQYF.

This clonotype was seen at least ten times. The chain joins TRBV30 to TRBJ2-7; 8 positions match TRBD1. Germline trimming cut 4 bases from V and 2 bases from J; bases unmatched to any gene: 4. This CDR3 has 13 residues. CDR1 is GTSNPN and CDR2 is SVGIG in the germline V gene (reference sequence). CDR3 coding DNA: TGTGCCTGGACCAAGGGACAGGCCTACGAGCAGTACTTC. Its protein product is CAWTKGQAYEQYF.

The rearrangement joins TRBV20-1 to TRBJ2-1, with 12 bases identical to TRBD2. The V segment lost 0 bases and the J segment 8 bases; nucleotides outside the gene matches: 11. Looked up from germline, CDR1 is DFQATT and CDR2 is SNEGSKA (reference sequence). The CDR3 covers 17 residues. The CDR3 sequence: CSARDPLTSGRPDEQFF. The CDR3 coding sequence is TGCAGTGCTAGAGACCCCTTAACTAGCGGGAGGCCCGATGAGCAGTTCTTC.

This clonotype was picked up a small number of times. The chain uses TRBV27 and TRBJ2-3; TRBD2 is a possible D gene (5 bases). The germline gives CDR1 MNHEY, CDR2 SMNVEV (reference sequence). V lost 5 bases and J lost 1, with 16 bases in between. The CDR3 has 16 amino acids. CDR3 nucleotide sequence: TGTGCCAGCAGTCCCCCCACTAGTCCCCGCACAGATACGCAGTATTTT. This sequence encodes CASSPPTSPRTDTQYF.